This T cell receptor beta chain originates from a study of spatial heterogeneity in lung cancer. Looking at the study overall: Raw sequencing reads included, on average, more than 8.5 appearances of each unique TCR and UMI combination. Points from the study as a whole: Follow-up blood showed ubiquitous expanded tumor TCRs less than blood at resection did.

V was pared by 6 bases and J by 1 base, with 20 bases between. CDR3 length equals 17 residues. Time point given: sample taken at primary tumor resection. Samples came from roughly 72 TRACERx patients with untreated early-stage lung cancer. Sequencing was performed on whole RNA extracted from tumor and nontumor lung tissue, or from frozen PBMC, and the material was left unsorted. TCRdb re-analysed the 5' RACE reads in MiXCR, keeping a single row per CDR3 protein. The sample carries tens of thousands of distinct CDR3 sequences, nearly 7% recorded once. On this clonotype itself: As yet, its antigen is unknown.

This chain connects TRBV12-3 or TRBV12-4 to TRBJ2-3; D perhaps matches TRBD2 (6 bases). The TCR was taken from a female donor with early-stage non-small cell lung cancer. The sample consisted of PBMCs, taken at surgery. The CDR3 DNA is TGTGCCAGCAGCCTTAAGACTAGTCAAAAAGGCACAGATACGCAGTATTTT. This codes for CASSLKTSQKGTDTQYF.